These 16 T cell receptor beta chains were all obtained from the same sample, sequenced in a study of Ad26.COV2.S vaccination and SARS-CoV-2 variants. Sequenced by immunoSEQ multiplex PCR; TCRdb stores in-frame clones only, minus some. Among about 400,000 clones, 88% were seen once, and the ten largest hold 3.5%. Treatment indicated: 15 to 20 received Ad26.COV2.S at low or high dose, single or two shots; several received placebo; per-sample allocation not given. Specimen acquisition occurred on day 63 following the initial vaccine or placebo injection. The source material was peripheral blood, sampled in a trial of Ad26.COV2.S vaccine versus placebo. The receptor set was obtained from a person between 18 and 65 years old who received the Ad26.COV2.S COVID-19 vaccine or a placebo.

The sample holds one count of this clone. J is TRBJ2-6 and V is TRBV5-1; D remains unclear. Germline V lookup: CDR1 SGHRS, CDR2 YFSETQ. Trimming left V 4 bases short and J 2 bases short, with 10 bases between. CDR3 length: 15 amino acids. The DNA for the CDR3 is TGCGCCAGCAGCCCGCGGATGACTGGGGCCAACGTCCTGACTTTC. It specifies CASSPRMTGANVLTF. The variable domain in full, with the rest retrieved from reference TRBV5-1 and TRBJ2-6, is KAGVTQTPRYLIKTRGQQVTLSCSPISGHRSVSWYQQTPGQGLQFLFEYFSETQRNKGNFPGRFSGRQFSNSRSEMNVSTLELGDSALYLCASSPRMTGANVLTFGAGSRLTVL.

The genes are TRBV3-1 (or the pseudogene TRBV3-2) and TRBJ1-1; D gene uncertain. CDR1 is LGHDT, CDR2 YNNKEL, per germline (reference sequence). The CDR3 totals 14 residues. With 0 bases removed from V and 1 base from J, the gap between germline ends came to 6 bases. CDR3 region: CASSQEGKNTEAFF. CDR3 DNA: TGTGCCAGCAGCCAAGAAGGCAAGAACACTGAAGCTTTCTTT.

The chain is built from TRBV6-6 and TRBJ1-2; D perhaps matches TRBD1 (6 bases). The CDR3 totals 13 residues. Germline CDR1 and CDR2: MNHNY and SVGAGI (reference sequence). The V and J ends lost 11 bases and 3 bases respectively, with 16 bases between them. The chain's CDR3 is CAAAGAGDYGYTF. The CDR3 DNA follows: TGTGCCGCCGCGGGGGCAGGGGACTATGGCTACACCTTC.

This chain joins TRBV12-3 or TRBV12-4 and TRBJ2-7; D not certain. This CDR3 has 13 residues. The germline V and J ends were trimmed by 2 bases and 1 base, with 6 bases remaining between them. The CDR3 region has the DNA TGTGCCAGCAGTTTAAGGCGATCCTACGAGCAGTACTTC. Translating it yields CASSLRRSYEQYF.

This chain connects TRBV6-5 to TRBJ2-1, with 8 bases lining up with TRBD1. J lost 6 bases, V lost 6 bases, and 7 bases had no gene match. There are 14 residues in the CDR3. Germline CDR1 reads MNHEY; CDR2 reads SVGAGI. CDR3 amino acids: CASRDREVGNEQFF. For the CDR3, the DNA is TGTGCCAGCAGGGACAGGGAGGTGGGCAATGAGCAGTTCTTC.

The chain links TRBV4-1 to TRBJ2-1; D is uncertain. The CDR3 sequence is 11 residues long. The V gene lost 2 bases and the J gene lost 4 bases, with 0 bases spanning the gap. Germline-derived CDR1 and CDR2 are MGHRA and YSYEKL. As DNA, the CDR3 is TGCGCCAGCAGCCAATACAATGAGCAGTTCTTC. Translation gives CASSQYNEQFF.

The CDR3, as DNA: TGTGCCAGCAGGGCCGGGGGGCCGGCTAATGAAAAACTGTTTTTT. Its protein product is CASRAGGPANEKLFF. The V gene is TRBV5-6, the J gene TRBJ1-4; the D gene is possibly TRBD1 (6 bases). Trimming took off 5 bases at V and 3 bases at J, with 14 bases between the two ends. This CDR3 is 15 amino acids long. Per germline, CDR1 SGHDT and CDR2 YYEEEE.

The rearrangement links TRBV11-2 to TRBJ1-1; D unresolved. Trimming stripped 0 bases from V and 1 base from J, with 6 bases between. The CDR3 covers 14 residues. Germline V lookup: CDR1 SGHAT, CDR2 FQNNGV. CDR3 sequence (DNA): TGTGCCAGCAGCTTAGAACACAAGAACACTGAAGCTTTCTTT. Its protein is CASSLEHKNTEAFF.

Concerning this clone: Different DNA sequences within this sample yield the same CDR3. V is TRBV19 and J is TRBJ1-5; D ambiguous. Trimming left V 3 bases short and J 4 bases short, with 7 bases between. This CDR3 comprises 13 residues. The germline CDR1 and CDR2 sequences are LNHDA and SQIVND (reference sequence). The CDR3 reads CASSIPGNQPQHF. CDR3 DNA: TGTGCCAGTAGTATTCCCGGGAATCAGCCCCAGCATTTT.

The chain couples TRBV3-1 (or the pseudogene TRBV3-2) to TRBJ1-1; no clear D gene. Trimming took 4 bases from V and 4 from J, leaving 13 bases between them. CDR3 length: 14 amino acids. The germline CDR1 and CDR2 sequences are LGHDT and YNNKEL (reference sequence). The CDR3 DNA follows: TGTGCCAGCAGCCCCCCCCAGAGGAGCACTGAAGCTTTCTTT. Residues: CASSPPQRSTEAFF.

The chain links TRBV4-1 to TRBJ1-4; D ambiguous. Trimming removed 1 base at V and 8 bases at J, with 11 bases between. CDR1 is MGHRA, CDR2 YSYEKL, per germline. The CDR3 loop spans 14 amino acids. The CDR3 loop is CASSQAGVFEKLFF. The CDR3 DNA is TGCGCCAGCAGCCAAGCTGGGGTTTTCGAAAAACTGTTTTTT.

The gene calls are TRBV30 and TRBJ1-2, with 7 bases lining up with TRBD1. Germline lookup yields CDR1 GTSNPN and CDR2 SVGIG (reference sequence). This CDR3 is 13 amino acids long. Trimming cost V 3 bases and J 6 bases; bases outside gene matches: 7. The CDR3 protein is CAWSLGGGNGYTF. CDR3 DNA: TGTGCCTGGAGCCTAGGGGGCGGGAATGGCTACACCTTC.

This clone was recorded only once. The chain links TRBV10-3 to TRBJ2-7; D might be TRBD1 (6 bases). V was trimmed by 2 bases and J by 3 bases, leaving 8 bases between them. This CDR3 has 13 residues. Germline V CDR1 and CDR2: ENHRY, SYGVKD. The chain's CDR3 is CAISEGGLYEQYF. The CDR3 coding sequence is TGTGCCATCAGTGAGGGGGGCCTCTACGAGCAGTACTTC.

This chain uses TRBV15 with TRBJ2-7, with D tentatively TRBD1 (6 bases). The CDR3 spans 15 residues. From germline, CDR1 is LNHNV and CDR2 YYDKDF (reference sequence). Trimming cost V 0 bases and J 2 bases, with 11 bases left between them. CDR3 sequence reads: CATSRDRGLAYEQYF. The CDR3 region has the DNA TGTGCCACCAGCAGAGATAGGGGGTTAGCCTACGAGCAGTACTTC.

V gene TRBV5-6 combines with J gene TRBJ1-1, with a possible D match to TRBD1 (5 bases). V lost 0 bases, J lost 4 bases, and 16 bases lay in between. Germline values: CDR1 SGHDT, CDR2 YYEEEE. This CDR3 spans 16 amino acids. CDR3 residues: CASSLEFRGSGTEAFF. The DNA of the CDR3 is TGTGCCAGCAGCTTGGAATTTCGGGGGAGCGGCACTGAAGCTTTCTTT.

CDR3 in amino acids: CSLSRDNNYGYTF. The CDR3 bases are TGCAGCCTAAGCCGGGACAATAACTATGGCTACACCTTC. The rearrangement links TRBV29-1 to TRBJ1-2, with a weak D call TRBD1 (6 bases). Trimming pared 8 bases from V and 1 base from J, leaving 14 bases between. Germline assignment: CDR1 SQVTM and CDR2 ANQGSEA. This CDR3 has 13 residues. Filled out from reference TRBV29-1 and TRBJ1-2, the complete variable domain reads SAVISQKPSRDICQRGTSLTIQCQVDSQVTMMFWYRQQPGQSLTLIATANQGSEATYESGFVIDKFPISRPNLTFSTLTVSNMSPEDSSIYLCSLSRDNNYGYTFGSGTRLTVV.